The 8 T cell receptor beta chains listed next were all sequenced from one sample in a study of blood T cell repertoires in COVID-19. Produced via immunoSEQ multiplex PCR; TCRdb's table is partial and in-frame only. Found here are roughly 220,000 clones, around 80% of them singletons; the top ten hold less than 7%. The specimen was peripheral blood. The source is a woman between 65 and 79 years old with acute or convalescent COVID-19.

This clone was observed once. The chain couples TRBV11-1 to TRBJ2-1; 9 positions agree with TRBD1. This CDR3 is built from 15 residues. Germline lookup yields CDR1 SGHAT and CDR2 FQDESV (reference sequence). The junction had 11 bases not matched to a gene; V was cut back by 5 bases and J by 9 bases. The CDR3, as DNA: TGTGCCAGCAGCCTTTCCGGGACAGGGATCGGTGAGCAGTTCTTC. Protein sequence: CASSLSGTGIGEQFF.

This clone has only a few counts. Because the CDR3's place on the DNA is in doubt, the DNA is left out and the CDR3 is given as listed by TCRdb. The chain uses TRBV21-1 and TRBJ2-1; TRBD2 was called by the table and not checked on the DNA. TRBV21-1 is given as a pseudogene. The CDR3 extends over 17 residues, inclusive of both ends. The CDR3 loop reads CACRVGSGTLPYNEQFF.

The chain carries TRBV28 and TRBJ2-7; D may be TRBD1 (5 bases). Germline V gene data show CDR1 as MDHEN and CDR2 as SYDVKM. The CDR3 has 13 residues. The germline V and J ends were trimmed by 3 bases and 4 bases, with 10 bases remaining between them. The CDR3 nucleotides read TGTGCCAGCAGTTTGTATGACAGTTACGAGCAGTACTTC. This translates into CASSLYDSYEQYF.

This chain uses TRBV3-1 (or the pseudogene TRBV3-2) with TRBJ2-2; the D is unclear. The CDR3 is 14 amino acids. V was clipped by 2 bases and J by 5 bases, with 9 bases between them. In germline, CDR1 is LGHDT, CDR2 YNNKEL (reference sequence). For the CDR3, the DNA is TGTGCCAGCAGCCAATTCTCCCAGACCGGGGAGCTGTTTTTT. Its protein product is CASSQFSQTGELFF.

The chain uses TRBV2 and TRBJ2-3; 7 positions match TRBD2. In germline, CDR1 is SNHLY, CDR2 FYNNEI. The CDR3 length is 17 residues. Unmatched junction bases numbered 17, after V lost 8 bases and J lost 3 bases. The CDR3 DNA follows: TGTGCCAGCCCCCGGGCGGGAGTAAGTTTGGGTACAGATACGCAGTATTTT. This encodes CASPRAGVSLGTDTQYF.

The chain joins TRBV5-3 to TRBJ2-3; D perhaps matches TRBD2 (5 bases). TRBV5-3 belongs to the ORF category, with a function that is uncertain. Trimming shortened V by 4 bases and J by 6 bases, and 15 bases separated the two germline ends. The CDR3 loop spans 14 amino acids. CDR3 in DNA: TGTGCCAGAAGCCCGCTGACTATATTCGATACGCAGTATTTT. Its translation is CARSPLTIFDTQYF.

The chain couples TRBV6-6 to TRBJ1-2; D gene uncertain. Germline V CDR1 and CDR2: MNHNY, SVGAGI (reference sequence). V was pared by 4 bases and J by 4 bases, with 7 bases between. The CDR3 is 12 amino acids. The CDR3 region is CASSFNVYGYTF. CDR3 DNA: TGTGCCAGCAGTTTCAATGTCTATGGCTACACCTTC.

The CDR3 loop is CASSAGRLSGANVLTF. As DNA, the CDR3 is TGTGCCAGTAGTGCGGGACGGCTCTCTGGGGCCAACGTCCTGACTTTC. V and J are TRBV19 and TRBJ2-6, with a weak D call TRBD2 (6 bases). Per the germline V gene, CDR1 is LNHDA and CDR2 is SQIVND (reference sequence). V was shortened by 5 bases and J by 0 bases, with 11 bases between the two germline ends. The CDR3 extends over 16 amino acids. The full variable domain, its missing parts supplied by reference TRBV19 and TRBJ2-6, is DGGITQSPKYLFRKEGQNVTLSCEQNLNHDAMYWYRQDPGQGLRLIYYSQIVNDFQKGDIAEGYSVSREKKESFPLTVTSAQKNPTAFYLCASSAGRLSGANVLTFGAGSRLTVL.